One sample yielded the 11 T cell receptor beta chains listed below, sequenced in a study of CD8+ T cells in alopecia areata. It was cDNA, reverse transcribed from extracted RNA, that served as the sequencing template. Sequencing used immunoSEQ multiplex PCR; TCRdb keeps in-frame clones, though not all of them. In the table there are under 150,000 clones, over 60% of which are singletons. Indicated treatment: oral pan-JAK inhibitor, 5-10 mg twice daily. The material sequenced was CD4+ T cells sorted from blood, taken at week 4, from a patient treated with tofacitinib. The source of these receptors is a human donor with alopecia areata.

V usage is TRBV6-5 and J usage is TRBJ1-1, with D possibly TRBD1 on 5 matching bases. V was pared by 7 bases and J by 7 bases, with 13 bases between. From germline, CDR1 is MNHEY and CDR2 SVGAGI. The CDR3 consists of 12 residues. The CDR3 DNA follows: TGTGCCAGCAATCTCCGGGACGGTGAAGCTTTCTTT. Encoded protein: CASNLRDGEAFF.

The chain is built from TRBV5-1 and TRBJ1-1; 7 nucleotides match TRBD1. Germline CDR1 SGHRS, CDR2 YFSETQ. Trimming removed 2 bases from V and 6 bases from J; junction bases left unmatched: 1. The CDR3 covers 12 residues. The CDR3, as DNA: TGCGCCAGCAGCTTAGGGGGCCCTGAAGCTTTCTTT. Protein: CASSLGGPEAFF.

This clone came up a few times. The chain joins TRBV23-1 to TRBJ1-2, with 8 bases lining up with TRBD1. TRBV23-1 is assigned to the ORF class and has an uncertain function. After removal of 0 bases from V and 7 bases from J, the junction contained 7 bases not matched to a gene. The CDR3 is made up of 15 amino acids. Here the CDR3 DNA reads TGCGCCAGCAGTCAATCCTCCAGGGGGCAGTTTGGCTACACCTTC. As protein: CASSQSSRGQFGYTF.

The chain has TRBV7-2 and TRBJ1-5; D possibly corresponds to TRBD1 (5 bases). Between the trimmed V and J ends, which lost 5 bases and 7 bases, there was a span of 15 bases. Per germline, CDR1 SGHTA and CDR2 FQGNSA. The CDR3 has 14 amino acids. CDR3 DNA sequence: TGTGCCAGCAGCGCAACCGGGACGTGGCAGCCCCAGCATTTT. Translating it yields CASSATGTWQPQHF.

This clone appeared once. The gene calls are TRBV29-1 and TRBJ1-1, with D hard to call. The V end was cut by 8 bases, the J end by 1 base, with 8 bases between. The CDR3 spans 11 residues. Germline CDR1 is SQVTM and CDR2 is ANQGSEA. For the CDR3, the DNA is TGCAGCATTACTCCGAACACTGAAGCTTTCTTT. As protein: CSITPNTEAFF.

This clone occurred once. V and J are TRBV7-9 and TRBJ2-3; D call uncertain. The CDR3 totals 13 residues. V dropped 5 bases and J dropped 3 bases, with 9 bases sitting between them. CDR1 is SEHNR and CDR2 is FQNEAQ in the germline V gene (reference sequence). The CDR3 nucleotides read TGTGCCAGCAGCGCCGACCAGACAGATACGCAGTATTTT. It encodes CASSADQTDTQYF.

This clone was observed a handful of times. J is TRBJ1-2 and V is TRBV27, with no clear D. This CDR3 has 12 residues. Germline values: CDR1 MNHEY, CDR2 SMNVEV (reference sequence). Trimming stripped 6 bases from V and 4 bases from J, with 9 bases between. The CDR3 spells CASRRNPYGYTF. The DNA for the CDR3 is TGTGCCAGCAGACGAAATCCCTATGGCTACACCTTC.

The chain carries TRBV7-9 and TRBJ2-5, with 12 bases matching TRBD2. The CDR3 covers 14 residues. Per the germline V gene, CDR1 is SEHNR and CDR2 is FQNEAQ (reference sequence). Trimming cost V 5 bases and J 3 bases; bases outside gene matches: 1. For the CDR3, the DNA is TGTGCCAGCAGCCCTAGCGGGAGGGAAGAGACCCAGTACTTC. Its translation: CASSPSGREETQYF. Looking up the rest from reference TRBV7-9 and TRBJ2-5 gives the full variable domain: DTGVSQNPRHKITKRGQNVTFRCDPISEHNRLYWYRQTLGQGPEFLTYFQNEAQLEKSRLLSDRFSAERPKGSFSTLEIQRTEQGDSAMYLCASSPSGREETQYFGPGTRLLVL.

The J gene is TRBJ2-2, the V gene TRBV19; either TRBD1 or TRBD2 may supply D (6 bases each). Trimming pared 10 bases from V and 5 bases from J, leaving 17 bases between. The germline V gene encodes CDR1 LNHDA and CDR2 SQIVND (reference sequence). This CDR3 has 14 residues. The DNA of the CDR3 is TGTGCCACTAGAGAGGGGGGAAGAACCGGGGAGCTGTTTTTT. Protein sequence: CATREGGRTGELFF.

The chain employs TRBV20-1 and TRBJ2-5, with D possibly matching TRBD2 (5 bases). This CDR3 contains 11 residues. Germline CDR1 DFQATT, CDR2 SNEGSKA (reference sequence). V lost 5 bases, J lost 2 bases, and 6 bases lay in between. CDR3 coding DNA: TGCAGTGCTCCGGGACAAGAGACCCAGTACTTC. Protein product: CSAPGQETQYF.

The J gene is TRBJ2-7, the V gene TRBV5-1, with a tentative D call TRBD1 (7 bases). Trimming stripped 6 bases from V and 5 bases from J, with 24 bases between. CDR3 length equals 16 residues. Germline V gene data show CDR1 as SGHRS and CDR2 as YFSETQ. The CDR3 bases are TGCGCCAGCACCCGCGGGGACAGAGTCGCAACGGACGAGCAGTACTTC. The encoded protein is CASTRGDRVATDEQYF.